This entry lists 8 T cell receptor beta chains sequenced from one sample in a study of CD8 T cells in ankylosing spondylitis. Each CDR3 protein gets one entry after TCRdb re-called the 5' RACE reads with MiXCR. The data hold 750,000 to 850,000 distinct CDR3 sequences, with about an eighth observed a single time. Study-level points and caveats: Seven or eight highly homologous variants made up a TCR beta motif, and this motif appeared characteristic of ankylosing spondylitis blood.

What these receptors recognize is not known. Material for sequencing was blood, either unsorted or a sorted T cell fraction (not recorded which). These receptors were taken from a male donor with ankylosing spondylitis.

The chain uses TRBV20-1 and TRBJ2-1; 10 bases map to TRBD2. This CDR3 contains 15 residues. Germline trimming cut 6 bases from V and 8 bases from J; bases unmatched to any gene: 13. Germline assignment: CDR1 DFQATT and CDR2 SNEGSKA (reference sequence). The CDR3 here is CSATALAGFLDEQFF. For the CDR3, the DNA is TGCAGTGCCACGGCACTAGCGGGATTCCTCGATGAGCAGTTCTTC.

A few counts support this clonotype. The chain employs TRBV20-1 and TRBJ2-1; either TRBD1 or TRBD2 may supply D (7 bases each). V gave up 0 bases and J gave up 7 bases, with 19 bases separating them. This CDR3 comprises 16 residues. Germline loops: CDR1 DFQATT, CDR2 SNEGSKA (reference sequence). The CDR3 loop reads CSARDQRQGGGNEQFF. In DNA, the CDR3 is TGCAGTGCTAGAGACCAGCGGCAGGGGGGGGGAAATGAGCAGTTCTTC.

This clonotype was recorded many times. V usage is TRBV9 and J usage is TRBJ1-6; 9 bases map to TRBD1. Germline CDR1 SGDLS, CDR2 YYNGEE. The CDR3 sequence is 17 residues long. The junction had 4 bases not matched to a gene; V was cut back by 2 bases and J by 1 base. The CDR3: CASSVGQGRSYNSPLHF. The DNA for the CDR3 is TGTGCCAGCAGCGTGGGACAGGGTCGGTCCTATAATTCACCCCTCCACTTT. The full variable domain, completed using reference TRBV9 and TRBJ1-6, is DSGVTQTPKHLITATGQRVTLRCSPRSGDLSVYWYQQSLDQGLQFLIQYYNGEERAKGNILERFSAQQFPDLHSELNLSSLELGDSALYFCASSVGQGRSYNSPLHFGNGTRLTVT.

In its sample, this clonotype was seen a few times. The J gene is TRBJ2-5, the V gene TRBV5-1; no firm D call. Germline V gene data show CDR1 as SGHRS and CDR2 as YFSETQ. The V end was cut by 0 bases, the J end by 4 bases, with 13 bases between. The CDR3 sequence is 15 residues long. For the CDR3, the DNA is TGCGCCAGCAGCTTGGCCGGAATTATCCGAGAGACCCAGTACTTC. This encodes CASSLAGIIRETQYF.

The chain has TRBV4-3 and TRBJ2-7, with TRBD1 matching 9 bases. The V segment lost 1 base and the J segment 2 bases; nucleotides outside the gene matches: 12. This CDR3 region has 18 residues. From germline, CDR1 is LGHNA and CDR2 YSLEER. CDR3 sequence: CASSQGGPTGGSTYEQYF. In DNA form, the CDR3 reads TGCGCCAGCAGCCAAGGAGGTCCTACAGGGGGCTCGACCTACGAGCAGTACTTC.

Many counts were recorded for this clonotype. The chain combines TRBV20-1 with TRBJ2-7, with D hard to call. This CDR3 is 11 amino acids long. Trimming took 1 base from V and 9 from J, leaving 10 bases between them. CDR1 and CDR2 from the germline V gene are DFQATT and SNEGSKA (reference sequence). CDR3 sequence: CSARAPGGQYF. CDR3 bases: TGCAGTGCTAGAGCCCCCGGCGGGCAGTACTTC.

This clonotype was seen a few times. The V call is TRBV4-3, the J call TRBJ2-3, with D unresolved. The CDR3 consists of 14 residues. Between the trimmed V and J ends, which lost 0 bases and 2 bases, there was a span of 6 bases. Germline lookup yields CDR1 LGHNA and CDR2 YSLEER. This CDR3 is CASSQDTITDTQYF. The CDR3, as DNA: TGCGCCAGCAGCCAAGATACGATCACAGATACGCAGTATTTT.

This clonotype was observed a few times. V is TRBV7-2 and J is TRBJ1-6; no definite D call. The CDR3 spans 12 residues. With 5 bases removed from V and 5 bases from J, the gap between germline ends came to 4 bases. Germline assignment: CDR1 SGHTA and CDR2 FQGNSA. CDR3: CASSRDNSPLHF. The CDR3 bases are TGTGCCAGCAGCAGGGATAATTCACCCCTCCACTTT.